This TCR beta chain derives from a study of T cells after yellow fever vaccination. Across the study: Fractions containing few cells were prepared with SMART-Seq v4 Ultra Low Input.

Study-level points and caveats: Although most clonotypes did not, a small share appeared in both CD4 and CD8 compartments. The study found a weaker secondary response that peaked faster, day 5 versus 15.

A remark on this clonotype: Its matching antigen is unknown.

UMIs and a universal primer site were added when TCR cDNA was made by 5'RACE template switching. One entry per CDR3 protein results from TCRdb running MiXCR on the 5' RACE reads. The sample records about 160,000 distinct CDR3 sequences, roughly a tenth being singletons. This TCR derives from a man aged 18 to 29 who received the YFV17D yellow fever vaccine. Source: CD8+ T cells sorted from PBMCs, taken 45 days after the yellow fever booster vaccination.

CDR3 amino acids: CASSHLPAYDTGGEQYF. CDR3 sequence (DNA): TGCGCCAGCAGCCACTTGCCGGCTTACGACACAGGGGGCGAGCAGTACTTC. The chain is built from TRBV4-3 and TRBJ2-7; 8 nucleotides agree with TRBD1. V shed 3 bases and J 6 bases; nucleotides not matched to a gene: 16. The length of the CDR3 is 17 residues. In germline, CDR1 is LGHNA, CDR2 YSLEER.